The 26 T cell receptor beta chains below come from one sample, sequenced in a study of blood T cell repertoires in COVID-19. Assay: immunoSEQ multiplex PCR; the TCRdb copy retains only in-frame clones and omits some. The data hold more than 90,000 clones, with 87% observed a single time. Sequenced sample: peripheral blood. The receptor set was obtained from a woman aged 25 to 39 with acute or convalescent COVID-19.

V is TRBV18 and J is TRBJ2-7, with 7 nucleotides matching TRBD1. The CDR3 loop spans 15 amino acids. J was trimmed by 3 bases and V by 3 bases; bases with no gene match: 8. Germline-derived CDR1 and CDR2 are KGHSH and LQKENI. The CDR3 loop reads CASSPTGTELYEQYF. For the CDR3, the DNA is TGTGCCAGCTCACCCACCGGGACAGAGCTCTACGAGCAGTACTTC.

The J gene is TRBJ1-1, the V gene TRBV28; no reliable D call. Per germline, CDR1 MDHEN and CDR2 SYDVKM. V was clipped by 5 bases and J by 11 bases, with 15 bases between them. The length of the CDR3 is 12 residues. The CDR3 sequence: CASSPVRVWAFF. The CDR3 nucleotides read TGTGCCAGCAGTCCTGTGCGGGTTTGGGCTTTCTTT.

The rearrangement joins TRBV7-3 to TRBJ2-7; 9 bases align to TRBD1. V lost 2 bases and J lost 9; bases outside the gene matches: 5. The CDR3 has 13 residues. Germline CDR1 SGHTA, CDR2 FQGTGA. Written as DNA, the CDR3 is TGTGCCAGCAGCTTACGGGACAGGGAGCGGCAGTACTTC. It is translated as CASSLRDRERQYF.

As for this clone: Within the sample, other DNA sequences also encode this same CDR3. This CDR3 is CASSPPGAGNQPQHF. The CDR3 DNA reads as TGTGCCAGCTCACCACCGGGGGCAGGCAATCAGCCCCAGCATTTT. The J gene is TRBJ1-5, the V gene TRBV18; the D gene is possibly TRBD1 (6 bases). Trimming stripped 0 bases from V and 2 bases from J, with 8 bases between. Germline V gene data show CDR1 as KGHSH and CDR2 as LQKENI. The CDR3 totals 15 residues.

This sequence joins TRBV9 and TRBJ1-6; 11 bases align to TRBD1. The germline V gene has CDR1 SGDLS and CDR2 YYNGEE. CDR3 size: 15 residues. Trimming cost V 4 bases and J 9 bases; bases outside gene matches: 6. CDR3 DNA: TGTGCCAGCAGCCCGGACAGGGGGCGGGCTTCACCCCTCCACTTT. This codes for CASSPDRGRASPLHF.

Written as DNA, the CDR3 is TGCGCCAGCAGCCAGGGGCCAGGGACGAGTAGCGGTGAAGCTTTCTTT. Protein sequence: CASSQGPGTSSGEAFF. V usage is TRBV4-1 and J usage is TRBJ1-1, with D possibly matching TRBD1 (5 bases). This CDR3 has 16 residues. The V end lost 3 bases, the J end lost 7 bases, and 21 bases lay between the germline ends. The germline V gene encodes CDR1 MGHRA and CDR2 YSYEKL.

The chain has TRBV7-2 and TRBJ1-3; D gene unclear. V was shortened by 5 bases and J by 0 bases, with 14 bases between the two germline ends. Looked up from germline, CDR1 is SGHTA and CDR2 is FQGNSA. The CDR3 spans 16 residues. CDR3 in DNA: TGTGCCAGCAGCCCTGGGCTGATTACCTCTGGAAACACCATATATTTT. This codes for CASSPGLITSGNTIYF.

This chain joins TRBV7-8 and TRBJ2-2, with 8 bases lining up with TRBD2. After removal of 4 bases from V and 6 bases from J, the junction contained 7 bases not matched to a gene. The germline V gene has CDR1 SGHVS and CDR2 FQNEAQ. The CDR3 covers 15 residues. CDR3 residues: CASSSYGGAAGELFF. The CDR3 DNA sequence: TGTGCCAGCAGCTCGTACGGGGGGGCGGCCGGGGAGCTGTTTTTT.

V and J are TRBV9 and TRBJ1-1; 9 nucleotides match TRBD1. V dropped 0 bases and J dropped 4; count of bases not matched to a gene: 7. The CDR3 covers 16 residues. Germline CDR1 and CDR2: SGDLS and YYNGEE. CDR3 nucleotide sequence: TGTGCCAGCAGCGTAGGGTCGGGGACAGGGATCACTGAAGCTTTCTTT. Translating gives CASSVGSGTGITEAFF.

This chain uses TRBV7-9 with TRBJ1-2; a weak D match, TRBD1 (5 bases). CDR3 length: 16 residues. The V and J ends lost 0 bases and 0 bases respectively, with 11 bases between them. Germline V gene data show CDR1 as SEHNR and CDR2 as FQNEAQ (reference sequence). CDR3 coding DNA: TGTGCCAGCAGCTTAGCCCTGACAGAAGCTAACTATGGCTACACCTTC. It encodes CASSLALTEANYGYTF. Drawing the rest from reference TRBV7-9 and TRBJ1-2, the complete variable domain is DTGVSQNPRHKITKRGQNVTFRCDPISEHNRLYWYRQTLGQGPEFLTYFQNEAQLEKSRLLSDRFSAERPKGSFSTLEIQRTEQGDSAMYLCASSLALTEANYGYTFGSGTRLTVV.

This chain uses TRBV6-5 with TRBJ1-4; 7 bases fit TRBD1. The CDR3 has 12 residues. J lost 13 bases, V lost 6 bases, and 8 bases had no gene match. Per the germline V gene, CDR1 is MNHEY and CDR2 is SVGAGI. CDR3 region: CASRDQTGRLFF. CDR3 DNA: TGTGCCAGCAGGGACCAGACAGGGCGACTGTTTTTT.

This clone was detected a few times. V gene TRBV29-1 combines with J gene TRBJ1-2; no reliable D call. With 4 bases removed from V and 6 bases from J, the gap between germline ends came to 12 bases. Germline CDR1 SQVTM, CDR2 ANQGSEA. The CDR3 covers 12 residues. CDR3 sequence reads: CSVVTYSNGYTF. The DNA for the CDR3 is TGCAGCGTTGTCACGTACAGCAATGGCTACACCTTC.

The V gene is TRBV12-3 or TRBV12-4, the J gene TRBJ1-6; weak D call: TRBD1 (5 bases). Trimming took off 6 bases at V and 9 bases at J, with 9 bases between the two ends. This CDR3 comprises 12 residues. The CDR3: CASSAGFSPLHF. The CDR3 nucleotides read TGTGCCAGCAGCGCAGGGTTTTCACCCCTCCACTTT.

The chain recombines TRBV2 with TRBJ1-4; TRBD1 aligns across 11 bases. Germline loops: CDR1 SNHLY, CDR2 FYNNEI. V shed 6 bases, J shed 7 bases, and the junction held 7 bases outside the gene matches. The CDR3 extends over 15 amino acids. The CDR3 nucleotides read TGTGCCAGCAGAACGGACAGGGGGCGGGTTGAAAAACTGTTTTTT. Amino acids: CASRTDRGRVEKLFF.

In its sample, this clone was seen once. The rearrangement links TRBV12-3 or TRBV12-4 to TRBJ2-7; D is undetermined. Trimming cost V 3 bases and J 2 bases, with 8 bases left between them. This CDR3 contains 13 residues. Here the CDR3 DNA reads TGTGCCAGCAGTTTCGGCGGTGCCTACGAGCAGTACTTC. Residues: CASSFGGAYEQYF.

The chain links TRBV11-3 to TRBJ1-2, with D possibly being TRBD1 (5 bases). The CDR3 has 12 amino acids. CDR1 and CDR2 from the germline V gene are SGHNT and YENEEA. Between the trimmed V and J ends, which lost 6 bases and 8 bases, there was a span of 13 bases. The CDR3, as DNA: TGTGCCAGCAGTTACCCAGGGTTCGGCTACACCTTC. Translation gives CASSYPGFGYTF.

The V gene is TRBV14, the J gene TRBJ2-7; 9 nucleotides match TRBD1. Germline CDR1 reads SGHDN; CDR2 reads FVKESK. V was clipped by 0 bases and J by 0 bases; unmatched bases: 0. The CDR3 runs 15 residues. The CDR3 DNA sequence: TGTGCCAGCAGCCAAGAGACAGGGGGCTCCTACGAGCAGTACTTC. Its translation is CASSQETGGSYEQYF. Filled out from reference TRBV14 and TRBJ2-7, the complete variable domain reads EAGVTQFPSHSVIEKGQTVTLRCDPISGHDNLYWYRRVMGKEIKFLLHFVKESKQDESGMPNNRFLAERTGGTYSTLKVQPAELEDSGVYFCASSQETGGSYEQYFGPGTRLTVT.

This clone appeared once. The chain uses TRBV5-6 and TRBJ1-1; D gene unclear. V lost 4 bases, J lost 5 bases, and 15 bases lay in between. This CDR3 has 14 residues. Looked up from germline, CDR1 is SGHDT and CDR2 is YYEEEE. CDR3 DNA sequence: TGTGCCAGCAGCCCCGTGGAGGTGGGGACTGAAGCTTTCTTT. It specifies CASSPVEVGTEAFF.

This clone has just a few counts. V gene TRBV29-1 combines with J gene TRBJ1-2; 9 bases are shared with TRBD1. Germline CDR1 is SQVTM and CDR2 is ANQGSEA. V gave up 0 bases and J gave up 4 bases; unmatched junction bases: 0. This CDR3 region has 13 residues. CDR3 protein: CSVEEDRGYGYTF. The CDR3 DNA is TGCAGCGTTGAAGAGGACAGGGGCTATGGCTACACCTTC.

The table lists this clone with a count of one. The rearrangement joins TRBV11-3 to TRBJ2-2; D is unclear. The germline V gene encodes CDR1 SGHNT and CDR2 YENEEA. Trimming removed 2 bases from V and 0 bases from J, with 10 bases in between. This CDR3 region has 16 residues. The CDR3 sequence is CASSLYGGSNTGELFF. The CDR3 bases are TGTGCCAGCAGCTTATATGGCGGATCGAACACCGGGGAGCTGTTTTTT.

V and J are TRBV2 and TRBJ1-6; TRBD1 aligns across 9 bases. The V and J ends lost 6 bases and 0 bases, in that order; junction bases with no gene match: 6. This CDR3 has 17 residues. In germline, CDR1 is SNHLY, CDR2 FYNNEI. The CDR3 DNA reads TGTGCCAGCAGAGCGGGACAGGGATTCTCCTATAATTCACCCCTCCACTTT. Residues: CASRAGQGFSYNSPLHF. The whole variable domain, filled in from reference TRBV2 and TRBJ1-6, reads EPEVTQTPSHQVTQMGQEVILRCVPISNHLYFYWYRQILGQKVEFLVSFYNNEISEKSEIFDDQFSVERPDGSNFTLKIRSTKLEDSAMYFCASRAGQGFSYNSPLHFGNGTRLTVT.

This chain joins TRBV24-1 and TRBJ1-2, with 10 bases lining up with TRBD1. Losses at the gene ends were 4 bases for V and 8 bases for J; bases not matched to a gene: 12. Germline CDR1 is KGHDR and CDR2 is SFDVKD. The CDR3 is made up of 16 amino acids. Written as DNA, the CDR3 is TGTGCCACCAGTGACGGAACACTTGGGACAGGGGCGGGCTACACCTTC. It translates to CATSDGTLGTGAGYTF.

The chain couples TRBV29-1 to TRBJ1-1; D is undetermined. This CDR3 spans 11 amino acids. Germline lookup yields CDR1 SQVTM and CDR2 ANQGSEA. DNA of the CDR3: TGCAGTTCCCTTTTGAACACTGAAGCTTTCTTT. Translated, it gives CSSLLNTEAFF.

This chain joins TRBV5-1 and TRBJ2-3; 7 bases agree with TRBD2. CDR3 length: 15 amino acids. Germline CDR1 reads SGHRS; CDR2 reads YFSETQ. Losses at the gene ends were 3 bases for V and 1 base for J; bases not matched to a gene: 5. The CDR3, as DNA: TGCGCCAGCAGCTCCTCTAGCGGTCGCACAGATACGCAGTATTTT. Translation: CASSSSSGRTDTQYF.

The V call is TRBV7-3, the J call TRBJ2-1; 11 bases are a match to TRBD2. CDR1 SGHTA and CDR2 FQGTGA come from the germline V gene. The V gene end was trimmed by 0 bases and the J gene end by 6 bases; junction bases not matched to a gene: 1. This CDR3 contains 15 residues. In DNA, the CDR3 is TGTGCCAGCAGCTTAACACTAGCGGGGGCCAATGAGCAGTTCTTC. Amino acid sequence: CASSLTLAGANEQFF. Combining the CDR3 with reference TRBV7-3 and TRBJ2-1 gives the whole variable domain GAGVSQTPSNKVTEKGKYVELRCDPISGHTALYWYRQSLGQGPEFLIYFQGTGAADDSGLPNDRFFAVRPEGSVSTLKIQRTERGDSAVYLCASSLTLAGANEQFFGPGTRLTVL.

The chain combines TRBV6-1 with TRBJ2-7; 9 positions match TRBD1. This CDR3 spans 20 amino acids. The germline V gene has CDR1 MNHNS and CDR2 SASEGT. The ends lost 2 bases at V and 4 bases at J; junction bases unmatched: 21. CDR3 sequence (DNA): TGTGCCAGCAGTGAAAAGGTCGGGGGGACAGGGCGATCCCCCCGATACGAGCAGTACTTC. The encoded protein is CASSEKVGGTGRSPRYEQYF.